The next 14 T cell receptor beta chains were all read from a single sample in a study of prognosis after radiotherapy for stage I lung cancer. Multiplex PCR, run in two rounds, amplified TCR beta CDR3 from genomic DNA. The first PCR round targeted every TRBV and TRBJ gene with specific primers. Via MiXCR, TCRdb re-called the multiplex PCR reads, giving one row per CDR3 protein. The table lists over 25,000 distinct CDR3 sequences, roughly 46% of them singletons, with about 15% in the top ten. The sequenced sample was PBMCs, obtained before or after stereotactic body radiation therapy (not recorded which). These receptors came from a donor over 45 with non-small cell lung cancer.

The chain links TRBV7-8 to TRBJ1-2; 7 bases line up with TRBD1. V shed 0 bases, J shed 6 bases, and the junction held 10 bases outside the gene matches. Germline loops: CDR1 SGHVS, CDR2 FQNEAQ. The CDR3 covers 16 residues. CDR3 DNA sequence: TGTGCCAGCAGCTTAGCTAAGTTGGGACAGAACCATGGCTACACCTTC. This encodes CASSLAKLGQNHGYTF.

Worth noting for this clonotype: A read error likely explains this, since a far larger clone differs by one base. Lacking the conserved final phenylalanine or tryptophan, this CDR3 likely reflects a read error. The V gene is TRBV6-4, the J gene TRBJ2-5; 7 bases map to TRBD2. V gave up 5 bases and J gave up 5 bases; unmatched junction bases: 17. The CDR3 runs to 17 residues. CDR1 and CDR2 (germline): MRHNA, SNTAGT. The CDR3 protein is CASSYPASGARGETQYL. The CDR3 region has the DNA TGTGCCAGCAGTTACCCGGCGTCTGGGGCGCGGGGGGAGACCCAGTACTTA.

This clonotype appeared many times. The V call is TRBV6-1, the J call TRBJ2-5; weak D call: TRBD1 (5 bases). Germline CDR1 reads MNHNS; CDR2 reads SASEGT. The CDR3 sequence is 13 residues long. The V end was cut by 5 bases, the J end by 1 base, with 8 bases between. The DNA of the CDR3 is TGTGCCAGCAGTCACGACAGCCAAGAGACCCAGTACTTC. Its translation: CASSHDSQETQYF.

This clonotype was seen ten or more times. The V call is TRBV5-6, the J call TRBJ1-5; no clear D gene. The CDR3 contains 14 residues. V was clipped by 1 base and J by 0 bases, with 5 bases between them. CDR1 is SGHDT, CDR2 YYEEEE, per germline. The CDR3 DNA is TGTGCCAGCAGCTTGTGGGGTAGCAATCAGCCCCAGCATTTT. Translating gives CASSLWGSNQPQHF.

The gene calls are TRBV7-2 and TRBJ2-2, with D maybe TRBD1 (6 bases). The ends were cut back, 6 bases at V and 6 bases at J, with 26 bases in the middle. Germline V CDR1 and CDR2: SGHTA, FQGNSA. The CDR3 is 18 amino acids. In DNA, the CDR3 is TGTGCCAGCAGAGGATTCCAGGGGCCCCCAGGGAGTTCCGGGGAGCTGTTTTTT. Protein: CASRGFQGPPGSSGELFF.

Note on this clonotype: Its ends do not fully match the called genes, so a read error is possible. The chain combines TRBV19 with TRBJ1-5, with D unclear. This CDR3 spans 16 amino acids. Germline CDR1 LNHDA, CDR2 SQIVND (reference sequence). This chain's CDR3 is CASSTQREVSNQPKHF. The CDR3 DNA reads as TGTGCCAGTAGTACCCAGCGGGAGGTTAGCAATCAGCCCAAGCATTTT.

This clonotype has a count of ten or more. CDR3 coding DNA: TGTGCCAGCAGCCTTGCGATCACCTACGAGCAGTACTTC. Translating gives CASSLAITYEQYF. The chain couples TRBV7-2 to TRBJ2-7; D remains unclear. This CDR3 contains 13 residues. V was clipped by 5 bases and J by 2 bases, with 10 bases between them. The V gene's germline CDR1 is SGHTA and CDR2 FQGNSA.

The CDR3 sequence is CASSTQGAYTQYF. The CDR3 DNA follows: TGTGCCAGCTCGACCCAGGGGGCTTATACGCAGTATTTT. The chain carries TRBV28 and TRBJ2-3; 8 bases fit TRBD1. The germline CDR1 and CDR2 sequences are MDHEN and SYDVKM. The ends lost 8 bases at V and 7 bases at J; junction bases unmatched: 8. The length of the CDR3 is 13 residues.

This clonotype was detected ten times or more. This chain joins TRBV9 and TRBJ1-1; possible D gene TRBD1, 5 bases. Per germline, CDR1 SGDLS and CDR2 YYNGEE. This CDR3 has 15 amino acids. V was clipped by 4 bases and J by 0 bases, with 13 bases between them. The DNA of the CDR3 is TGTGCCAGCAGCTCTTCGGGGCGGGTGAACACTGAAGCTTTCTTT. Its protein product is CASSSSGRVNTEAFF.

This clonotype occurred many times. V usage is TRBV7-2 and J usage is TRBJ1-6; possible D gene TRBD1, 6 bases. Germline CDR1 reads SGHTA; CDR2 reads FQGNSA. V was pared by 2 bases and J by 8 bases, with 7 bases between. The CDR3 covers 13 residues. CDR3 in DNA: TGTGCCAGCAGCTTATCAGGGGATTCACCCCTCCACTTT. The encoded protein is CASSLSGDSPLHF.

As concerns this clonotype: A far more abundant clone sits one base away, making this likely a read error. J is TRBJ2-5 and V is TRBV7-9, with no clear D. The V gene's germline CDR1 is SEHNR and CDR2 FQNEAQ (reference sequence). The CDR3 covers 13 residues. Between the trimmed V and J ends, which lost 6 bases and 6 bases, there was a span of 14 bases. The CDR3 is CASRLSSVQTQYF. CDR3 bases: TGTGCCAGCAGATTAAGTAGTGTCCAGACCCAGTACTTC.

The CDR3 DNA reads as TGTGCCAGCAGTTCCATAGAGGGCCAAGTTGCGTTCTTC. It encodes CASSSIEGQVAFF. The rearrangement joins TRBV6-5 to TRBJ2-1, with a tentative D call TRBD2 (5 bases). CDR1 is MNHEY, CDR2 SVGAGI, per germline. Trimming cost V 4 bases and J 15 bases, with 19 bases left between them. The CDR3 is 13 residues long.

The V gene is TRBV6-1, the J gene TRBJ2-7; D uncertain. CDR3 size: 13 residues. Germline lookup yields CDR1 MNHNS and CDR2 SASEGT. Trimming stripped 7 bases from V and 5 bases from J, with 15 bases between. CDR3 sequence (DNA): TGTGCCAGCATCGGTGGGTACGGTAACGAGCAGTACTTC. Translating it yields CASIGGYGNEQYF.

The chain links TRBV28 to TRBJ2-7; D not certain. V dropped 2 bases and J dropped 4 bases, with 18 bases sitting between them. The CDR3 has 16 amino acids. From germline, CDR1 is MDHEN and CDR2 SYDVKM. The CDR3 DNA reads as TGTGCCAGCAGTTTAGTAAGCGTGCCGGTTCCGTACGAGCAGTACTTC. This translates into CASSLVSVPVPYEQYF.